Listed below are T cell receptor beta chains from one sample, sequenced in a study of blood T cell repertoires in COVID-19. Generated by immunoSEQ multiplex PCR, the TCRdb table keeps only in-frame clones and is missing some. The table has some 140,000 clones, more than 85% seen once. The sequenced sample consisted of peripheral blood. These receptors all stem from a man aged 45-65 years with active or convalescent COVID-19. CDR3s include the opening cysteine and the closing phenylalanine or tryptophan. The D gene is left open where the match is weak. The size entry is marked missing in some rows and otherwise reads once, few, many or a size class.

TRBJ2-1	TRBV5-1	-	-	TGCGCCAGCAGGGTCGGAGGGGACCCCTACAATGAGCAGTTCTTC	CASRVGGDPYNEQFF
TRBJ2-1	TRBV29-1	-	TRBD1	TGCAGCGGGACCGACAGGGTATCCTACAATGAGCAGTTCTTC	CSGTDRVSYNEQFF
TRBJ2-5	TRBV24-1	-	TRBD1	TGTGCCACCAGTGACACCGGGACAGGGTCCCAAGAGACCCAGTACTTC	CATSDTGTGSQETQYF
TRBJ1-1	TRBV4-1	-	-	TGCGCCAGCAGCTCACCCGGGAGGGGGAGGACTGAAGCTTTCTTT	CASSSPGRGRTEAFF
TRBJ1-3	TRBV19	-	TRBD1	TGTGCCAGTAGTTCCGGACAGGGGAATCCCTCTGGAAACACCATATATTTT	CASSSGQGNPSGNTIYF
TRBJ1-1	TRBV6-5	-	TRBD1	TGTGCCAGCAGTCGAAGGGACAGGGGGTTCGGTGAAGCTTTCTTT	CASSRRDRGFGEAFF
TRBJ1-4	TRBV19	-	TRBD1	TGTGCCAGTAGTTTCGACAGGGGGGCAAATGAAAAACTGTTTTTT	CASSFDRGANEKLFF
TRBJ2-7	TRBV6-2/TRBV6-3	-	TRBD2	TGTGCCAGCAGTTATCCCGGACTAGCGGTGCAGTACTTC	CASSYPGLAVQYF
TRBJ2-2	TRBV2	-	TRBD2	TGTGCCAGCAGCCCGATAGCGGGAGCGGGCGGGGAGCTGTTTTTT	CASSPIAGAGGELFF
TRBJ1-2	TRBV6-2/TRBV6-3	-	-	TGTGCCAGCAGTTTGCGGGACGGCTACACCTTC	CASSLRDGYTF
TRBJ2-5	TRBV5-5	-	TRBD2	TGTGCCAGCAGCTCCGCCGGAGGGGCAGCGGGGGAAGAGACCCAGTACTTC	CASSSAGGAAGEETQYF
TRBJ2-7	TRBV6-5	-	-	TGTGCCAGCACCCGAAACACAGTCATGTACAACGAGCAGTACTTC	CASTRNTVMYNEQYF
TRBJ2-7	TRBV5-1	once	-	TGCGCCAGCAGCTCGCGGGGTGGCAAATCCTACGAGCAGTACTTC	CASSSRGGKSYEQYF
TRBJ1-6	TRBV21-1	-	-	TGTGCCAGCAGCATATCTATTGAACGGGAGAATTCACCCCTCCACTTT	CASSISIERENSPLHF
TRBJ1-1	TRBV2	-	-	TGTGCCAGCACGAGGTCATACCGGGACACTGAAGCTTTCTTT	CASTRSYRDTEAFF
TRBJ2-1	TRBV11-3	-	-	TGTGCCAGCAGCTTAGGAGACTTCCCACACGGAAAGCAGTTCTTC	CASSLGDFPHGKQFF
TRBJ2-2	TRBV6-5	-	TRBD2	TGTGCCAGCAGTTACAAAGCGGGGGGGACCGGGGAGCTGTTTTTT	CASSYKAGGTGELFF
TRBJ2-3	TRBV5-1	-	TRBD2	TGCGCCAGCAGCTTGCAGCTAGCGGGAGGTCGAGATACGCAGTATTTT	CASSLQLAGGRDTQYF
TRBJ1-2	TRBV7-9	-	-	TGTGCCAGCAGCTCTAGCGGTGGGTCAGTGACAATCACTAACTATGGCTACACCTTC	CASSSSGGSVTITNYGYTF
TRBJ2-3	TRBV4-1	-	-	TGCGCCAGCAGCCACTCCGGGACTGAGCGGGATACGCAGTATTTT	CASSHSGTERDTQYF
TRBJ2-2	TRBV25-1	-	-	TGTGCCAGCAGTTCCCACGGTGGAGGGCCCGGGGAGCTGTTTTTT	CASSSHGGGPGELFF
TRBJ2-3	TRBV19	-	TRBD1	TGTGCCAGTAGTTCCGAAGGACAGGGGGTCACAGATACGCAGTATTTT	CASSSEGQGVTDTQYF
TRBJ1-4	TRBV19	-	-	TGTGCCAGTAGTATAAAGGGGATCGGGAAACTGTTTTTT	CASSIKGIGKLFF